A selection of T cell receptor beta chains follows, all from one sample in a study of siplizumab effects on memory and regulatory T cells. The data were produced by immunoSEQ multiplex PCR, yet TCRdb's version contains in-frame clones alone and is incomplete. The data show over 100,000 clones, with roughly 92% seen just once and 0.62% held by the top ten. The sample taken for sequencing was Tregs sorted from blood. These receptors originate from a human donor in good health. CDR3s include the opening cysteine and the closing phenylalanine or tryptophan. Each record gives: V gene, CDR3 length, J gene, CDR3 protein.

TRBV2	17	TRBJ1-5	CASRERTGSGSNQPQHF
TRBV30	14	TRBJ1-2	CAWRGLWGGRGYTF
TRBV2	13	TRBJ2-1	CASSRTVYNEQFF
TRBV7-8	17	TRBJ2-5	CASSLDPSGGALETQYF
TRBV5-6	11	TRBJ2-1	CASSSQVGQFF
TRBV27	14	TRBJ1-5	CASRGLQGNQPQHF
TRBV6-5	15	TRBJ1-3	CASSYSSVSRNTIYF
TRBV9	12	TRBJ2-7	CASGGSSYEQYF
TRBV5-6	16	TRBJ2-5	CASSQAGQGTQETQYF
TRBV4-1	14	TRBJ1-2	CASSRPDRNYGYTF
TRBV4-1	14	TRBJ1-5	CASSHRWGNQPQHF
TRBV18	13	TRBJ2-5	CASSPRYRETQYF
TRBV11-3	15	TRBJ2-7	CASSLGAGVSYEQYF
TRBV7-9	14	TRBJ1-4	CASSSGRPNEKLFF
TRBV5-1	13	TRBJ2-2	CASSPTRFGELFF
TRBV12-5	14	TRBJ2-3	CASGPGGGTDTQYF
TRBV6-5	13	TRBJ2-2	CASSYGLAGELFF
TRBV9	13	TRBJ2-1	CASSVEWYNEQFF
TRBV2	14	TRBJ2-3	CASPSKTSADTQYF
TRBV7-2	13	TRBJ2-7	CASSPRGNYEQYF
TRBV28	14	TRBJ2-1	CASLGLAGVGEQFF
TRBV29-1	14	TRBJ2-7	CSVPHGGNSYEQYF
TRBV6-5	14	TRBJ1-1	CASSYLGMNTEAFF
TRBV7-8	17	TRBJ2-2	CASSLASGGGNTGELFF
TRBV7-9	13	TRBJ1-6	CASSFERNSPLHF
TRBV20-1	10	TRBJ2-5	CSALLETQYF
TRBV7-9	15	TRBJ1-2	CASSLASPPGYGYTF
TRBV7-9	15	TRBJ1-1	CASSSISGFGTEAFF
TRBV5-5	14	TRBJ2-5	CASSGGPRVETQYF
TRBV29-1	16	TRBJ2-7	CSVPGTSGIVRYEQYF
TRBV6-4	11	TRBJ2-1	CASSDGSEQFF